Shown below are 5 T cell receptor beta chains from a single sample sequenced in a study of blood T cell repertoires in COVID-19. Assay used: immunoSEQ multiplex PCR; TCRdb lists only in-frame clones, some missing. Among roughly 190,000 clones listed, 94% were seen once. The sample taken for sequencing was peripheral blood. The receptor set was obtained from a man aged 30 to 39 with COVID-19, enrolled during active disease.

The chain joins TRBV27 to TRBJ2-4; 7 positions match TRBD1. Germline CDR1 and CDR2: MNHEY and SMNVEV (reference sequence). This CDR3 is built from 16 residues. V shed 5 bases, J shed 0 bases, and the junction held 7 bases outside the gene matches. CDR3 DNA: TGTGCCAGCAGTATAACAGGGGCCGTAGCCAAAAACATTCAGTACTTC. It yields the protein CASSITGAVAKNIQYF.

The rearrangement joins TRBV5-1 to TRBJ2-3; the match to TRBD1 covers 9 bases. The germline CDR1 and CDR2 sequences are SGHRS and YFSETQ. V lost 4 bases, J lost 3 bases, and 3 bases stayed unmatched. The CDR3 has 14 residues. CDR3 loop: CASSPGTGTDTQYF. The CDR3 DNA follows: TGCGCCAGCAGCCCGGGGACAGGGACAGATACGCAGTATTTT.

The chain combines TRBV6-5 with TRBJ2-7; perhaps TRBD1 as D (7 bases). Deletions cut 6 bases from V and 6 bases from J, with 15 bases between. The CDR3 is 13 amino acids. Germline V gene lookup returns CDR1 MNHEY and CDR2 SVGAGI. CDR3 protein: CASRRDSAGEQYF. The CDR3 nucleotides read TGTGCCAGCAGGCGGGACAGCGCCGGCGAGCAGTACTTC.

The chain employs TRBV21-1 and TRBJ2-5; the D call of TRBD1 is as the table states it, not checked on the DNA. TRBV21-1 represents a pseudogene. This CDR3 region has 16 residues. The CDR3: CASEEVPLQGTETQYF. CDR3 nucleotide sequence: TGTGCCAGCGAAGAGGTTCCACTACAGGGAACCGAGACCCAGTACTTC.

The rearrangement joins TRBV6-5 to TRBJ1-1, with D possibly being TRBD1 (5 bases). The germline V gene encodes CDR1 MNHEY and CDR2 SVGAGI. Trimming left V 7 bases short and J 0 bases short, with 12 bases between. This CDR3 contains 14 residues. CDR3 amino acids: CASTPQVLNTEAFF. CDR3 coding DNA: TGTGCCAGCACCCCACAGGTCTTGAACACTGAAGCTTTCTTT.